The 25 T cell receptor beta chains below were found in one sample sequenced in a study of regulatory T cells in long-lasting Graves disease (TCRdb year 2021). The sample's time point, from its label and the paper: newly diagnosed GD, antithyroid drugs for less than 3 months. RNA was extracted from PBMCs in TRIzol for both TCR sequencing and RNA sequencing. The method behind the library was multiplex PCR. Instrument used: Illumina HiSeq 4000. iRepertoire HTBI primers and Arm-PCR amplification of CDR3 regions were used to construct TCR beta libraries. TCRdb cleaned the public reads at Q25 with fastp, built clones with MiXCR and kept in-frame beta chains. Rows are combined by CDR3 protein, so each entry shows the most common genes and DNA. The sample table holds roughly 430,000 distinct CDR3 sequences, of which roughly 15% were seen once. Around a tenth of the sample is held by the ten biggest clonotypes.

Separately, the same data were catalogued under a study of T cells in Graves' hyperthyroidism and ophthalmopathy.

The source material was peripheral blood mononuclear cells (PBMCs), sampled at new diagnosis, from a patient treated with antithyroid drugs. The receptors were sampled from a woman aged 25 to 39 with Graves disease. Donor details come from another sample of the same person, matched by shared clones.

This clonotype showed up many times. CDR3 DNA: TGTGCCAGCAGCCCCGGACAGACTACGAAGCAGTACTTC. It codes for CASSPGQTTKQYF. The V and J genes are TRBV11-3 and TRBJ2-7, with D perhaps TRBD1 (6 bases). The CDR3 totals 13 residues. Trimming took 5 bases from V and 8 from J, leaving 16 bases between them. Germline V CDR1 and CDR2: SGHNT, YENEEA.

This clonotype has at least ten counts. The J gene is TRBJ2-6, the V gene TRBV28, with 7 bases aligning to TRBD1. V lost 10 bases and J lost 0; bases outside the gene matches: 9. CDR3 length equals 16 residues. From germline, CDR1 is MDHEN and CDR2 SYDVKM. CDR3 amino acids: CAIGTDRYSGANVLTF. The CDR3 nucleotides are TGTGCCATCGGGACAGACCGATACTCTGGGGCCAACGTCCTGACTTTC. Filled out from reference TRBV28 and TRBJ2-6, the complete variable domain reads DVKVTQSSRYLVKRTGEKVFLECVQDMDHENMFWYRQDPGLGLRLIYFSYDVKMKEKGDIPEGYSVSREKKERFSLILESASTNQTSMYLCAIGTDRYSGANVLTFGAGSRLTVL.

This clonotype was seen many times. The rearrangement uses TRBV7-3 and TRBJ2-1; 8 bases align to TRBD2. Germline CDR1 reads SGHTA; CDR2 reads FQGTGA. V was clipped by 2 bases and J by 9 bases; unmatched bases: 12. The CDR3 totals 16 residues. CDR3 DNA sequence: TGTGCCAGCAGCTTATCGGCTGGCGGGAGGCTCGTTGAGCAGTTCTTC. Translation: CASSLSAGGRLVEQFF.

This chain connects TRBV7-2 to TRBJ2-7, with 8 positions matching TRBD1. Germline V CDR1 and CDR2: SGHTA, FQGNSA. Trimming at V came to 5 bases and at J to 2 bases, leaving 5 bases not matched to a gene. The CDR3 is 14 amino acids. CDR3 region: CASSTGTGTYEQYF. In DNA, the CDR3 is TGTGCCAGCAGCACCGGGACAGGCACCTACGAGCAGTACTTC.

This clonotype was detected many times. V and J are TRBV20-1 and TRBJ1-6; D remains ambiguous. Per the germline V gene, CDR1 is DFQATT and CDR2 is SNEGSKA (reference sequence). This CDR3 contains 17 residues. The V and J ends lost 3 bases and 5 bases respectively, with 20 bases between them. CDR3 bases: TGCAGTGCTAGGGCCTTGACCCAGCTCCGGGATAATTCACCCCTCCACTTT. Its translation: CSARALTQLRDNSPLHF.

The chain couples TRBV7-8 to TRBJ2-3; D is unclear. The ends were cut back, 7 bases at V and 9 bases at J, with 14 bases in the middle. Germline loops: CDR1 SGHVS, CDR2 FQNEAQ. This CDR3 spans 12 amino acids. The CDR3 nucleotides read TGTGCCAGCACCCCTTCGCTTGGGACGCAGTATTTT. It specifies CASTPSLGTQYF.

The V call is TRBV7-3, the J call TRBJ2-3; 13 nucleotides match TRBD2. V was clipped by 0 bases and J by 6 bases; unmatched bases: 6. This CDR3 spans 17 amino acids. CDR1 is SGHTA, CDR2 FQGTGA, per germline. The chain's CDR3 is CASSLTSGTSGIDTQYF. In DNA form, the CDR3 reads TGTGCCAGCAGCTTAACATCCGGGACTAGCGGGATTGATACGCAGTATTTT.

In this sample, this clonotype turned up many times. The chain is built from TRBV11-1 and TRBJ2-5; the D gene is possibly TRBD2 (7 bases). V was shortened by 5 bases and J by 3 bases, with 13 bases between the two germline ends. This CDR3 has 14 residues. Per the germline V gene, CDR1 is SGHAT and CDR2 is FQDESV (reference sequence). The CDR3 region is CASSQWGGEETQYF. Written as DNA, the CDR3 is TGTGCCAGCAGCCAGTGGGGGGGCGAAGAGACCCAGTACTTC. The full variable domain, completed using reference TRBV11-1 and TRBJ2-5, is EAEVAQSPRYKITEKSQAVAFWCDPISGHATLYWYRQILGQGPELLVQFQDESVVDDSQLPKDRFSAERLKGVDSTLKIQPAELGDSAMYLCASSQWGGEETQYFGPGTRLLVL.

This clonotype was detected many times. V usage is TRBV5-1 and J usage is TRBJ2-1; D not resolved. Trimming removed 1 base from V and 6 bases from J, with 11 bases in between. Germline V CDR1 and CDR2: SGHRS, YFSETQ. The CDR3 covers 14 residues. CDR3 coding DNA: TGCGCCAGCAGCTTGTTCTCCCCTGGCAATGAGCAGTTCTTC. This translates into CASSLFSPGNEQFF. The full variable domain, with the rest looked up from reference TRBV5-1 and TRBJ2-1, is KAGVTQTPRYLIKTRGQQVTLSCSPISGHRSVSWYQQTPGQGLQFLFEYFSETQRNKGNFPGRFSGRQFSNSRSEMNVSTLELGDSALYLCASSLFSPGNEQFFGPGTRLTVL.

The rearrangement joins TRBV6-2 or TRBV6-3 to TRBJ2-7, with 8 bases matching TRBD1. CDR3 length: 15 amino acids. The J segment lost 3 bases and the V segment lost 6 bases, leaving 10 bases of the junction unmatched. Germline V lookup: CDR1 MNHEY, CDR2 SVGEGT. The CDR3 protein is CASSWAGGVRYEQYF. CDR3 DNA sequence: TGTGCCAGCAGCTGGGCAGGGGGCGTACGCTACGAGCAGTACTTC.

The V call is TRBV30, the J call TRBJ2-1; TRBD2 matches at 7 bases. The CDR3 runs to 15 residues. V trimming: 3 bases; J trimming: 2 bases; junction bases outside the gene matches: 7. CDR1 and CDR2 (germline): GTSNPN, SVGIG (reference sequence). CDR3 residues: CAWSTGAGAYNEQFF. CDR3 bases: TGTGCCTGGAGCACCGGGGCGGGAGCCTACAATGAGCAGTTCTTC.

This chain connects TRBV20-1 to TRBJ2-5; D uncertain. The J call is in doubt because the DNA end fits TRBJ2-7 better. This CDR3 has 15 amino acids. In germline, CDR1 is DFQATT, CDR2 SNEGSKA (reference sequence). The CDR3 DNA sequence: TGCAGTGCTAGAGTGAGCCCGGACCGCCCCTACGAGCAGTACTTC. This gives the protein CSARVSPDRPYEQYF.

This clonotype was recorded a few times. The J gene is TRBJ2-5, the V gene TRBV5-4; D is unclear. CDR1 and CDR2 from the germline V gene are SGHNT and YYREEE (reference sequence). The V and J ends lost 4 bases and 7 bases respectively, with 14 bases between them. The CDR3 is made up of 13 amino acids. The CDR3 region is CASSTDRPGTQYF. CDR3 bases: TGTGCCAGCAGCACAGACCGACCGGGGACCCAGTACTTC.

The CDR3 is CAIVGVTGNTIYF. The DNA of the CDR3 is TGTGCCATCGTTGGGGTGACTGGAAACACCATATATTTT. J is TRBJ1-3 and V is TRBV2; no firm D call. Between the trimmed V and J ends, which lost 10 bases and 2 bases, there was a span of 12 bases. Germline V lookup: CDR1 SNHLY, CDR2 FYNNEI. This CDR3 has 13 amino acids.

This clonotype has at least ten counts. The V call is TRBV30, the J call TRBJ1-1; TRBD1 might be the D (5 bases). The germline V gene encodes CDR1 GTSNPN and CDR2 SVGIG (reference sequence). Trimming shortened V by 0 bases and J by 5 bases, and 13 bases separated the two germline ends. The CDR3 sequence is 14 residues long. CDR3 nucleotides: TGTGCCTGGAGTGTAGGGACGGTTGAAACTGAAGCTTTCTTT. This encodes CAWSVGTVETEAFF.

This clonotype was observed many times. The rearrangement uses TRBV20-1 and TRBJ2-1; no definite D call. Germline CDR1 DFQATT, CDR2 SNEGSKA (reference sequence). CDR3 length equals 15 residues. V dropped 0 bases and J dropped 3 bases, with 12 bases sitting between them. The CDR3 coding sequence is TGCAGTGCTAGAGAAAGTAACCCCTTCTACAATGAGCAGTTCTTC. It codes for CSARESNPFYNEQFF.

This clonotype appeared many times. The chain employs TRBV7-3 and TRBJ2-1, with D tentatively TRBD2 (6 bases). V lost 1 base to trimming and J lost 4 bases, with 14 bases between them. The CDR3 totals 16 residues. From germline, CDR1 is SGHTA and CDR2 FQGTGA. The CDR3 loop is CASSLKNGGLYNEQFF. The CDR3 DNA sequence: TGTGCCAGCAGCTTAAAAAATGGGGGGTTGTACAATGAGCAGTTCTTC.

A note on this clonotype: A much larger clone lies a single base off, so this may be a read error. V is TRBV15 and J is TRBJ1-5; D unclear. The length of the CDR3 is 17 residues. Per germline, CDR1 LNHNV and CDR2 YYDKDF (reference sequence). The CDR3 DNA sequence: TGTGCCACCAGCGGAGATCTTACCGCGAGGGGCAATCAGCCCCAGCATTTT. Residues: CATSGDLTARGNQPQHF.

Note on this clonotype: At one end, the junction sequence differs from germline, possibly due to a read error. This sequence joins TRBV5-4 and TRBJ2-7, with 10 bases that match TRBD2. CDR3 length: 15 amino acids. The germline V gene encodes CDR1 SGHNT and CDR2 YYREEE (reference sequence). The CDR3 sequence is CAGSLALAGGREQYF. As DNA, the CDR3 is TGTGCCGGCAGCTTGGCTTTAGCGGGAGGTCGCGAGCAGTACTTC.

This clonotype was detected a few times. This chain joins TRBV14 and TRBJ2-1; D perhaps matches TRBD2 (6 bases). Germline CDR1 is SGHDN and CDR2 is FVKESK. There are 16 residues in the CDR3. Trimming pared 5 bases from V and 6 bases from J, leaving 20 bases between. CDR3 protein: CASSLPGLTSFNEQFF. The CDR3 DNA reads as TGTGCCAGCAGCTTACCGGGACTCACATCGTTCAATGAGCAGTTCTTC.

CDR3 in DNA: TGTGCCAGCAGTGCGGCTATGAACACTGAAGCTTTCTTT. It translates to CASSAAMNTEAFF. The gene calls are TRBV6-2 or TRBV6-3 and TRBJ1-1; unclear D gene. Germline CDR1 reads MNHEY; CDR2 reads SVGEGT. Deletions cut 5 bases from V and 0 bases from J, with 7 bases between. CDR3 size: 13 residues.

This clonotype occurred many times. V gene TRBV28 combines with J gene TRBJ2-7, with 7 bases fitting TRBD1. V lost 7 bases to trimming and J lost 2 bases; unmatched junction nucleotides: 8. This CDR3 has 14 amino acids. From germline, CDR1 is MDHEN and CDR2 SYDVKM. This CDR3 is CASNSAGGTYEQYF. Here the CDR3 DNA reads TGTGCCAGCAATTCGGCAGGGGGTACCTACGAGCAGTACTTC.

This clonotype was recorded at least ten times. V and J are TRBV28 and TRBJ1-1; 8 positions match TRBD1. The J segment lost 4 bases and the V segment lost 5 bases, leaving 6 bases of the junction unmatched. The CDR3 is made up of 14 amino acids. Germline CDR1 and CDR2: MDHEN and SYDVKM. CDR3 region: CASSQTGVLTEAFF. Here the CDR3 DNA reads TGTGCCAGCAGTCAGACAGGGGTCCTCACTGAAGCTTTCTTT. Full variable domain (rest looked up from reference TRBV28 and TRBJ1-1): DVKVTQSSRYLVKRTGEKVFLECVQDMDHENMFWYRQDPGLGLRLIYFSYDVKMKEKGDIPEGYSVSREKKERFSLILESASTNQTSMYLCASSQTGVLTEAFFGQGTRLTVV.

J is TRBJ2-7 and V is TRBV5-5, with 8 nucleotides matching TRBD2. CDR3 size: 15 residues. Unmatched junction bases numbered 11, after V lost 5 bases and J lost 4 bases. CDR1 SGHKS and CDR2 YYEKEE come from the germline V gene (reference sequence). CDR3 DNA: TGTGCCAGCAGTGGGAGCGGGGGACCGGCGTACGAGCAGTACTTC. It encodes CASSGSGGPAYEQYF.

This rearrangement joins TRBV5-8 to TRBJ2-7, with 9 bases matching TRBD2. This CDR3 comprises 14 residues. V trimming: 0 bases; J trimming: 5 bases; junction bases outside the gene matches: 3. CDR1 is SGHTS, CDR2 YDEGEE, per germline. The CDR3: CASSLAVAGDEQYF. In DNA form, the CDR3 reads TGTGCCAGCAGCTTGGCGGTAGCGGGAGACGAGCAGTACTTC.